This passage covers 28 T cell receptor beta chains from one sample sequenced in a study of cytomegalovirus exposure and HLA in healthy donors. Assay: immunoSEQ multiplex PCR; the TCRdb copy retains only in-frame clones and omits some. The repertoire holds more than 110,000 clones, with 80% to 90% as singletons. The sequenced material came from PBMCs. The receptors stem from a woman younger than 45 in good health and CMV-seronegative.

The chain recombines TRBV19 with TRBJ1-2; TRBD1 matches at 7 bases. Germline V CDR1 and CDR2: LNHDA, SQIVND (reference sequence). The CDR3 has 17 residues. With 6 bases clipped from V and 4 bases from J, the junction kept 17 bases outside the gene matches. The CDR3 protein is CASSVGGTAFFAYGYTF. As DNA, the CDR3 is TGTGCCAGTAGCGTCGGCGGGACAGCCTTTTTTGCCTATGGCTACACCTTC. Together with reference TRBV19 and TRBJ1-2, the CDR3 gives the full variable domain: DGGITQSPKYLFRKEGQNVTLSCEQNLNHDAMYWYRQDPGQGLRLIYYSQIVNDFQKGDIAEGYSVSREKKESFPLTVTSAQKNPTAFYLCASSVGGTAFFAYGYTFGSGTRLTVV.

This clone was counted a few times. This rearrangement joins TRBV6-5 to TRBJ2-7; D is possibly TRBD1 (7 bases). The V end lost 2 bases, the J end lost 9 bases, and 20 bases lay between the germline ends. Germline V CDR1 and CDR2: MNHEY, SVGAGI. The CDR3 has 15 residues. CDR3 sequence (DNA): TGTGCCAGCAGTTACGCGCGGGACAGCCCAGGGGGGCAGTACTTC. It codes for CASSYARDSPGGQYF.

V usage is TRBV9 and J usage is TRBJ2-2; TRBD1 matches 9 bases. This CDR3 is 16 amino acids long. CDR1 and CDR2 (germline): SGDLS, YYNGEE. V was clipped by 0 bases and J by 4 bases; unmatched bases: 4. CDR3 bases: TGTGCCAGCAGCGTAGGGGGGACAGGGACCACCGGGGAGCTGTTTTTT. Translation gives CASSVGGTGTTGELFF.

This chain links TRBV4-2 with TRBJ2-3; D is undetermined. CDR1 is LGHNA and CDR2 is YNFKEQ in the germline V gene. The V end lost 1 base, the J end lost 6 bases, and 11 bases lay between the germline ends. The CDR3 runs 14 residues. DNA for the CDR3: TGTGCCAGCAGCCAAGGAGAAGCCACGGATACGCAGTATTTT. This encodes CASSQGEATDTQYF.

The chain combines TRBV30 with TRBJ1-2; no clear D gene. The CDR3 contains 14 residues. Germline loops: CDR1 GTSNPN, CDR2 SVGIG (reference sequence). V was shortened by 3 bases and J by 8 bases, with 19 bases between the two germline ends. CDR3 protein: CAWRVWVGDAGYTF. The DNA of the CDR3 is TGTGCCTGGAGGGTATGGGTAGGAGACGCGGGCTACACCTTC.

V usage is TRBV6-6 and J usage is TRBJ2-1, with D maybe TRBD1 (5 bases). This CDR3 contains 14 residues. The V end was cut by 7 bases, the J end by 0 bases, with 10 bases between. Germline V gene lookup returns CDR1 MNHNY and CDR2 SVGAGI (reference sequence). The CDR3 nucleotides read TGTGCCAGCAAAGGGGAAAGCTCCTACAATGAGCAGTTCTTC. This translates into CASKGESSYNEQFF.

The chain is built from TRBV9 and TRBJ2-2; tentatively, D is TRBD1 (7 bases). The CDR3 extends over 16 amino acids. V was trimmed by 3 bases and J by 6 bases, leaving 18 bases between them. CDR1 SGDLS and CDR2 YYNGEE come from the germline V gene. The CDR3 loop reads CASSAGGQRGPGELFF. The CDR3 DNA reads as TGTGCCAGCAGCGCAGGGGGGCAACGAGGTCCCGGGGAGCTGTTTTTT.

The chain uses TRBV19 and TRBJ2-3; TRBD1 might be the D (5 bases). The germline gives CDR1 LNHDA, CDR2 SQIVND (reference sequence). Trimming removed 3 bases at V and 6 bases at J, with 13 bases between. The CDR3 covers 14 residues. The CDR3 DNA is TGTGCCAGTAGTATGTCCAGGGTCATGGATACGCAGTATTTT. Translating gives CASSMSRVMDTQYF.

This clone was seen a single time. The gene calls are TRBV7-6 and TRBJ1-3, with D hard to call. The V gene's germline CDR1 is SGHVS and CDR2 FNYEAQ. V dropped 8 bases and J dropped 0 bases, with 8 bases sitting between them. The CDR3 is made up of 13 amino acids. The CDR3 DNA follows: TGTGCCAGCTTGAGTTACTCTGGAAACACCATATATTTT. This codes for CASLSYSGNTIYF.

V and J are TRBV2 and TRBJ2-1; 8 nucleotides line up with TRBD2. The V gene end was trimmed by 8 bases and the J gene end by 7 bases; junction bases not matched to a gene: 7. Germline assignment: CDR1 SNHLY and CDR2 FYNNEI. The CDR3 has 13 amino acids. The CDR3 coding sequence is TGTGCCAGCGATCGACTAGCGACGAATGAGCAGTTCTTC. It is translated as CASDRLATNEQFF.

The rearrangement links TRBV7-8 to TRBJ2-3; perhaps TRBD2 as D (6 bases). The V end lost 1 base, the J end lost 0 bases, and 14 bases lay between the germline ends. In germline, CDR1 is SGHVS, CDR2 FQNEAQ. This CDR3 region has 17 residues. The CDR3 nucleotides read TGTGCCAGCAGCTTAGGGACTACGAAATCTAGCACAGATACGCAGTATTTT. This codes for CASSLGTTKSSTDTQYF.

V is TRBV21-1 and J is TRBJ1-1; TRBD1 was called by the table and not checked on the DNA. TRBV21-1 is described as a pseudogene. The CDR3 consists of 15 residues. The CDR3 here is CASSYRDSLNTEAFF. DNA of the CDR3: TGTGCCAGCAGCTACCGGGACAGCTTGAACACTGAAGCTTTCTTT.

The chain employs TRBV7-9 and TRBJ2-1, with 7 nucleotides matching TRBD1. From germline, CDR1 is SEHNR and CDR2 FQNEAQ (reference sequence). Trimming took 1 base from V and 5 from J; bases not matched to a gene: 5. This CDR3 spans 15 amino acids. DNA of the CDR3: TGTGCCAGCAGCTTAGGACAGGGAGTGGACAATGAGCAGTTCTTC. Its protein is CASSLGQGVDNEQFF.

This clone was recorded once. The chain recombines TRBV5-1 with TRBJ1-4; the match to TRBD1 covers 8 bases. The ends lost 7 bases at V and 0 bases at J; junction bases unmatched: 5. CDR3 length: 15 amino acids. CDR1 and CDR2 from the germline V gene are SGHRS and YFSETQ. CDR3 loop: CASRQQGATNEKLFF. CDR3 nucleotide sequence: TGCGCCAGCCGACAACAGGGGGCAACTAATGAAAAACTGTTTTTT.

This clone came up once. The V call is TRBV5-1, the J call TRBJ2-1, with 12 bases identical to TRBD2. Trimming at V came to 7 bases and at J to 10 bases, leaving 18 bases not matched to a gene. Germline CDR1 SGHRS, CDR2 YFSETQ. The CDR3 is made up of 17 amino acids. The CDR3 DNA follows: TGCGCCAGCGGGGCAGTGACTAGCGGGAGCCCTCCCCGGGAGCAGTTCTTC. Translation gives CASGAVTSGSPPREQFF.

The sample holds a few counts of this clone. The chain uses TRBV9 and TRBJ1-6, with a tentative D call TRBD1 (6 bases). From germline, CDR1 is SGDLS and CDR2 YYNGEE. Trimming cost V 1 base and J 8 bases, with 10 bases left between them. CDR3 length equals 14 residues. The CDR3 DNA follows: TGTGCCAGCAGCGTACAGGGGTCGTATTCACCCCTCCACTTT. The encoded protein is CASSVQGSYSPLHF.

In DNA form, the CDR3 reads TGTGCCACCAGCAGAGACAGGACAGGGGGCCTGGAGACCCAGTACTTC. Amino acids: CATSRDRTGGLETQYF. This sequence joins TRBV15 and TRBJ2-5; the match to TRBD1 covers 11 bases. Germline V CDR1 and CDR2: LNHNV, YYDKDF (reference sequence). There are 16 residues in the CDR3. V lost 0 bases to trimming and J lost 5 bases; unmatched junction nucleotides: 5. Variable domain in full (rest from reference TRBV15 and TRBJ2-5): DAMVIQNPRYQVTQFGKPVTLSCSQTLNHNVMYWYQQKSSQAPKLLFHYYDKDFNNEADTPDNFQSRRPNTSFCFLDIRSPGLGDTAMYLCATSRDRTGGLETQYFGPGTRLLVL.

The chain employs TRBV4-3 and TRBJ2-7, with 7 bases aligning to TRBD1. Germline V gene sequence: CDR1 LGHNA, CDR2 YSLEER. The CDR3 runs to 13 residues. V lost 2 bases to trimming and J lost 3 bases; unmatched junction nucleotides: 1. CDR3 protein: CASSQNRGYEQYF. CDR3 nucleotides: TGCGCCAGCAGCCAAAACAGGGGCTACGAGCAGTACTTC.

The rearrangement links TRBV11-2 to TRBJ2-7; TRBD1 aligns across 12 bases. The CDR3 is 15 amino acids. Germline CDR1 reads SGHAT; CDR2 reads FQNNGV. With 6 bases clipped from V and 7 bases from J, the junction kept 10 bases outside the gene matches. The CDR3 is CASRRPGQGAREQYF. The CDR3 DNA reads as TGTGCCAGCAGGCGTCCGGGACAGGGGGCGCGGGAGCAGTACTTC.

The V call is TRBV7-8, the J call TRBJ2-1; 9 bases fit TRBD2. V lost 1 base to trimming and J lost 3 bases; unmatched junction nucleotides: 13. CDR3 length: 19 amino acids. Germline V gene sequence: CDR1 SGHVS, CDR2 FQNEAQ. The CDR3 reads CASSLVFSRQTSGYNEQFF. For the CDR3, the DNA is TGTGCCAGCAGCTTAGTTTTCTCAAGACAGACTAGCGGCTACAATGAGCAGTTCTTC.

The V call is TRBV6-5, the J call TRBJ2-5; 7 positions agree with TRBD1. This CDR3 contains 15 residues. Germline CDR1 reads MNHEY; CDR2 reads SVGAGI. The trim removed 0 bases at V and 0 bases at J, leaving 1 base unmatched. The CDR3: CASSYSGQDQETQYF. CDR3 nucleotide sequence: TGTGCCAGCAGTTACTCTGGACAGGACCAAGAGACCCAGTACTTC.

The chain recombines TRBV29-1 with TRBJ1-2, with 9 bases identical to TRBD1. Germline-derived CDR1 and CDR2 are SQVTM and ANQGSEA. The V and J ends lost 0 bases and 4 bases, in that order; junction bases with no gene match: 6. The CDR3 is 15 amino acids. The CDR3 loop is CSVEEGGQGSYGYTF. The CDR3 nucleotides read TGCAGCGTTGAAGAGGGGGGACAGGGATCCTATGGCTACACCTTC.

The count of this clone is one. The rearrangement links TRBV7-9 to TRBJ2-5, with TRBD2 matching over 7 bases. The CDR3 length is 15 residues. Germline values: CDR1 SEHNR, CDR2 FQNEAQ (reference sequence). V trimming: 5 bases; J trimming: 2 bases; junction bases outside the gene matches: 8. The CDR3 region is CASSPGGGRQETQYF. The CDR3 region has the DNA TGTGCCAGCAGCCCGGGGGGAGGGCGACAAGAGACCCAGTACTTC.

The rearrangement uses TRBV19 and TRBJ1-5; 7 bases line up with TRBD1. The CDR3 spans 14 residues. The germline CDR1 and CDR2 sequences are LNHDA and SQIVND (reference sequence). Losses at the gene ends were 8 bases for V and 1 base for J; bases not matched to a gene: 5. CDR3 in amino acids: CASSTGQSNQPQHF. The CDR3 DNA reads TGTGCCAGTTCGACAGGGCAGAGCAATCAGCCCCAGCATTTT.

The CDR3 here is CSVEGVNTGELFF. The DNA of the CDR3 is TGCAGCGTTGAAGGCGTGAACACCGGGGAGCTGTTTTTT. This chain connects TRBV29-1 to TRBJ2-2, with D unresolved. The germline CDR1 and CDR2 sequences are SQVTM and ANQGSEA. V shed 1 base and J shed 1 base, with 4 bases lying between them. The CDR3 loop spans 13 amino acids.

This chain links TRBV28 with TRBJ1-2; 7 positions match TRBD1. Germline assignment: CDR1 MDHEN and CDR2 SYDVKM. The CDR3 consists of 14 residues. Trimming at V came to 3 bases and at J to 5 bases, leaving 6 bases not matched to a gene. The CDR3 protein is CASSFTGVRYGYTF. CDR3 bases: TGTGCCAGCAGTTTTACAGGGGTACGGTATGGCTACACCTTC.

The chain is built from TRBV6-1 and TRBJ2-2; D ambiguous. The V end was cut by 6 bases, the J end by 3 bases, with 17 bases between. The CDR3 is made up of 16 amino acids. The germline gives CDR1 MNHNS, CDR2 SASEGT. As DNA, the CDR3 is TGTGCCAGCAGGGAACACTTGATTCGTGACACCGGGGAGCTGTTTTTT. Encoded protein: CASREHLIRDTGELFF.

The rearrangement links TRBV9 to TRBJ1-1, with 7 bases matching TRBD1. The V and J ends lost 3 bases and 2 bases, in that order; junction bases with no gene match: 7. CDR3 length: 15 residues. Germline V gene sequence: CDR1 SGDLS, CDR2 YYNGEE. The CDR3 is CASSARDRINTEAFF. The DNA of the CDR3 is TGTGCCAGCAGCGCCCGGGACAGAATAAACACTGAAGCTTTCTTT. Filled out from reference TRBV9 and TRBJ1-1, the complete variable domain reads DSGVTQTPKHLITATGQRVTLRCSPRSGDLSVYWYQQSLDQGLQFLIQYYNGEERAKGNILERFSAQQFPDLHSELNLSSLELGDSALYFCASSARDRINTEAFFGQGTRLTVV.